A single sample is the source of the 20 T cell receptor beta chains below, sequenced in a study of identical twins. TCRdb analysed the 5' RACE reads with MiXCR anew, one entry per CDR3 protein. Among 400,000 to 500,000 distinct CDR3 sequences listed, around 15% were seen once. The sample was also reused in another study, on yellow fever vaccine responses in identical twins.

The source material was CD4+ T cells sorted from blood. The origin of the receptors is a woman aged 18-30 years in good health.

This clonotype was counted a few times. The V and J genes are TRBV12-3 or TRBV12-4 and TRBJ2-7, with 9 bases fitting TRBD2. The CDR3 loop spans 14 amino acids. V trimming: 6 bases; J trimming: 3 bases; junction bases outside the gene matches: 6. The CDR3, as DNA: TGTGCCAGCAGACAGGGACTAGCTTACTACGAGCAGTACTTC. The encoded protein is CASRQGLAYYEQYF.

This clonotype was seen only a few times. The CDR3 spells CARMISTDTQYF. In nucleotides, the CDR3 is TGTGCCAGAATGATTAGCACAGATACGCAGTATTTT. V gene TRBV2 combines with J gene TRBJ2-3; D is uncertain. Germline assignment: CDR1 SNHLY and CDR2 FYNNEI. This CDR3 region has 12 residues. V was trimmed by 9 bases and J by 0 bases, leaving 7 bases between them.

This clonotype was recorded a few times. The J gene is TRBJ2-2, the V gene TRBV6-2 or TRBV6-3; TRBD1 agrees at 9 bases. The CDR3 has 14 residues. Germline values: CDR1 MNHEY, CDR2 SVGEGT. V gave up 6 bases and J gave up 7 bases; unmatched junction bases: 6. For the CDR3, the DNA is TGTGCCAGCAGCCGGACAGGGGTAAACGGGGAGCTGTTTTTT. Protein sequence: CASSRTGVNGELFF.

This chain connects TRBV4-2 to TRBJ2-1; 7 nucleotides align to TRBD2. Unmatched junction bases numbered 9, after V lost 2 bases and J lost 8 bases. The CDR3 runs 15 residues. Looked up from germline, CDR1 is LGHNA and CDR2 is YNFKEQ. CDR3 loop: CASSQLMRAGDEQFF. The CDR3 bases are TGTGCCAGCAGCCAACTTATGAGGGCGGGGGATGAGCAGTTCTTC.

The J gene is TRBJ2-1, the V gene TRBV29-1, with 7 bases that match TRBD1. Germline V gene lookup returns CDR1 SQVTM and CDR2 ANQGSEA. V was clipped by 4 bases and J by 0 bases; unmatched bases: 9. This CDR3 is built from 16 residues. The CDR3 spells CSVGGTDHSSYNEQFF. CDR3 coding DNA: TGCAGCGTTGGAGGGACAGATCACAGCTCCTACAATGAGCAGTTCTTC.

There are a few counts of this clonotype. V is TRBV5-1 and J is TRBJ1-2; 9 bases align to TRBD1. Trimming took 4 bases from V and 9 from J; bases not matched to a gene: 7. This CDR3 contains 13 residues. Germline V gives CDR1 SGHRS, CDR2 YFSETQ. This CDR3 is CASSGGDRARYTF. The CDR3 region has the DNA TGCGCCAGCAGCGGAGGGGACAGGGCCCGCTACACCTTC.

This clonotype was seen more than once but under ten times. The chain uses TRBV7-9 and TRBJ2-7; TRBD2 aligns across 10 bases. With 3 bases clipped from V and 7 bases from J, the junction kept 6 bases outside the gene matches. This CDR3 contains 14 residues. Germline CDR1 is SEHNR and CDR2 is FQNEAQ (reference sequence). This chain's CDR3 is CASSFSQLAGEQYF. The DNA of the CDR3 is TGTGCCAGCAGCTTTTCACAACTAGCGGGAGAGCAGTACTTC.

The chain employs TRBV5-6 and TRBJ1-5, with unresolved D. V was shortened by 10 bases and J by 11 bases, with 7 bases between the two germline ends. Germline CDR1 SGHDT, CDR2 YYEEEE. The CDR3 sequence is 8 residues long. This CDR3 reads CAGQAQHF. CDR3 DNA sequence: TGTGCCGGGCAGGCCCAGCATTTT.

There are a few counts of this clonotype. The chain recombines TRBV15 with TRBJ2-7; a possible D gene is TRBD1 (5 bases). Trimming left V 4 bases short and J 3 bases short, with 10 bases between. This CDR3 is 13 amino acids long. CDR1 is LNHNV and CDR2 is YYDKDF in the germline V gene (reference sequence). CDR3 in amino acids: CATSIRQSYEQYF. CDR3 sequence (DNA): TGTGCCACCAGCATCAGACAGAGCTACGAGCAGTACTTC.

Written as DNA, the CDR3 is TGTGCCATCAGTGAGTCCGGTCCAGGGCCGGGAGATACGCAGTATTTT. The encoded protein is CAISESGPGPGDTQYF. V usage is TRBV10-3 and J usage is TRBJ2-3, with D possibly TRBD1 on 5 matching bases. Trimming shortened V by 0 bases and J by 5 bases, and 15 bases separated the two germline ends. The CDR3 loop spans 16 amino acids. Germline lookup yields CDR1 ENHRY and CDR2 SYGVKD.

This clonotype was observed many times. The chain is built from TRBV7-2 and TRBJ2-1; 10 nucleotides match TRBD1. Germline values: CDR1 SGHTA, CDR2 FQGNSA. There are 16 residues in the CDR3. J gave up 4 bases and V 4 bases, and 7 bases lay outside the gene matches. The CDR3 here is CASSSSGTGDYNEQFF. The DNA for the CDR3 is TGTGCCAGCAGCTCCTCCGGGACAGGGGATTACAATGAGCAGTTCTTC.

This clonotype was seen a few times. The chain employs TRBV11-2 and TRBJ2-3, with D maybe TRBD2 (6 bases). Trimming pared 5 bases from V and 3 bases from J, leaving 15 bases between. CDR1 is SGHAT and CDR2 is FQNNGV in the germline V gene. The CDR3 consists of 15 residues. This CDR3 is CASSPARGGTDTQYF. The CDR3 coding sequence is TGTGCCAGCAGCCCGGCGCGGGGAGGAACAGATACGCAGTATTTT.

The CDR3 coding sequence is TGCGCCAGCAGCTTAACGGGGACAGGGGAGGACGGCTACACCTTC. It yields the protein CASSLTGTGEDGYTF. The rearrangement uses TRBV5-1 and TRBJ1-2, with 10 positions matching TRBD1. Losses at the gene ends were 2 bases for V and 8 bases for J; bases not matched to a gene: 9. The CDR3 contains 15 residues. From germline, CDR1 is SGHRS and CDR2 YFSETQ. Full variable domain (remainder filled in from reference TRBV5-1 and TRBJ1-2): KAGVTQTPRYLIKTRGQQVTLSCSPISGHRSVSWYQQTPGQGLQFLFEYFSETQRNKGNFPGRFSGRQFSNSRSEMNVSTLELGDSALYLCASSLTGTGEDGYTFGSGTRLTVV.

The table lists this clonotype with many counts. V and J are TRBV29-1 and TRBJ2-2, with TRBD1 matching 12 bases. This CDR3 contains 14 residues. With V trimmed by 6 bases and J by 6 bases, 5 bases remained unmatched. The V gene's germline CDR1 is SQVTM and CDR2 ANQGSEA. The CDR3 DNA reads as TGCAGCGTCGCCGGGACAGGGGGCTCCGGGGAGCTGTTTTTT. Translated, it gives CSVAGTGGSGELFF.

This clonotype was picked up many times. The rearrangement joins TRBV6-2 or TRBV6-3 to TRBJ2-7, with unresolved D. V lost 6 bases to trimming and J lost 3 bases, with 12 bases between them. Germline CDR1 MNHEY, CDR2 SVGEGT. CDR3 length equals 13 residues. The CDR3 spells CASSYGPRYEQYF. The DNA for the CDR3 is TGTGCCAGCAGCTATGGGCCGCGCTACGAGCAGTACTTC.

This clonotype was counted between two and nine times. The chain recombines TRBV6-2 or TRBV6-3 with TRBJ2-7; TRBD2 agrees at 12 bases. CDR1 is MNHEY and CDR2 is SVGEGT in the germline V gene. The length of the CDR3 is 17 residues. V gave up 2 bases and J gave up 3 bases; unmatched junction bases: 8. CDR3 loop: CASSYPTSGRLGYEQYF. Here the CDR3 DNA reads TGTGCCAGCAGTTACCCGACTAGCGGGAGATTGGGCTACGAGCAGTACTTC.

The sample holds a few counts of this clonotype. The CDR3 sequence is CASSFSADTQYF. In DNA form, the CDR3 reads TGTGCCAGCAGCTTCTCCGCGGATACGCAGTATTTT. The chain is built from TRBV3-1 and TRBJ2-3; D is unclear. Germline CDR1 is LGHDT and CDR2 is YNNKEL (reference sequence). The CDR3 consists of 12 residues. V was pared by 5 bases and J by 6 bases, with 9 bases between.

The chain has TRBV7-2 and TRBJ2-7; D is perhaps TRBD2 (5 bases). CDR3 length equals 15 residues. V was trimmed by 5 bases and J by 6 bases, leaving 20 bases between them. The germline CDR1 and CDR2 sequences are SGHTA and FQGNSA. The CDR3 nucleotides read TGTGCCAGCAGCCCAAACTCCGGGGTAGTGACCGAGCAGTACTTC. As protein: CASSPNSGVVTEQYF.

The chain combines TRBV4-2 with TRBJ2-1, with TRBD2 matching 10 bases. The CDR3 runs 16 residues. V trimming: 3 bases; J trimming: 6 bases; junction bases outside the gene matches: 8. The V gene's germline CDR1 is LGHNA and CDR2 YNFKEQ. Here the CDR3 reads CASSQVSAGGANEQFF. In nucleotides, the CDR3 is TGTGCCAGCAGCCAGGTTTCAGCGGGGGGGGCCAATGAGCAGTTCTTC.

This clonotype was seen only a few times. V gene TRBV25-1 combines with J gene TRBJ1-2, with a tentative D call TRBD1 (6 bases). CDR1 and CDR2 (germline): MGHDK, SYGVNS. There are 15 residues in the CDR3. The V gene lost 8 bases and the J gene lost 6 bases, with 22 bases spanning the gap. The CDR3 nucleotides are TGTGCCAGCCGAGCGAACCGACAGGTGGGACATGGCTACACCTTC. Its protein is CASRANRQVGHGYTF.